Listed here are 29 T cell receptor beta chains from one sample, sequenced in a study of shared clonotypes between healthy human individuals. The method was immunoSEQ multiplex PCR; TCRdb's version includes in-frame clones alone and lacks a portion of them. The sample has around 1.5 million clones; around 98% are singletons. Sequenced input: naive CD4+ T cells sorted from blood. Subset noted: CD45RA+ positively selected. The receptors were gathered from a young man in good health.

The rearrangement uses TRBV4-3 and TRBJ2-2; 9 positions match TRBD2. The CDR3 extends over 16 amino acids. The V gene end was trimmed by 3 bases and the J gene end by 3 bases; junction bases not matched to a gene: 5. Germline CDR1 LGHNA, CDR2 YSLEER. CDR3 residues: CASSQIAGAHTGELFF. The CDR3 DNA reads TGCGCCAGCAGCCAGATAGCGGGAGCCCACACCGGGGAGCTGTTTTTT.

The rearrangement joins TRBV19 to TRBJ1-2, with 8 bases matching TRBD1. The CDR3 totals 15 residues. Trimming took 4 bases from V and 4 from J; bases not matched to a gene: 8. The germline gives CDR1 LNHDA, CDR2 SQIVND (reference sequence). This chain's CDR3 is CASSTPSGTGYGYTF. CDR3 nucleotide sequence: TGTGCCAGTAGTACGCCCTCCGGGACAGGCTATGGCTACACCTTC.

The chain combines TRBV6-5 with TRBJ1-1, with no clear D. CDR1 is MNHEY, CDR2 SVGAGI, per germline. V was shortened by 4 bases and J by 0 bases, with 9 bases between the two germline ends. The CDR3 extends over 14 amino acids. CDR3 in DNA: TGTGCCAGCAGTTTAAGACATATGAACACTGAAGCTTTCTTT. Protein: CASSLRHMNTEAFF.

The V call is TRBV5-4, the J call TRBJ2-7; TRBD1 matches at 8 bases. Looked up from germline, CDR1 is SGHNT and CDR2 is YYREEE (reference sequence). This CDR3 contains 16 residues. The V and J ends lost 3 bases and 4 bases, in that order; junction bases with no gene match: 12. The CDR3 reads CASSWDPGQAAYEQYF. CDR3 sequence (DNA): TGTGCCAGCAGCTGGGATCCGGGACAGGCCGCATACGAGCAGTACTTC.

The rearrangement links TRBV7-6 to TRBJ2-7, with D possibly being TRBD1 (5 bases). This CDR3 is 14 amino acids long. Germline V gene lookup returns CDR1 SGHVS and CDR2 FNYEAQ. Between the trimmed V and J ends, which lost 5 bases and 7 bases, there was a span of 18 bases. The CDR3 here is CASSVDSARREQYF. CDR3 DNA sequence: TGTGCCAGCAGCGTAGACAGTGCGCGAAGGGAGCAGTACTTC.

This chain connects TRBV25-1 to TRBJ1-2; no clear D gene. This CDR3 spans 14 amino acids. The germline gives CDR1 MGHDK, CDR2 SYGVNS. Trimming took 2 bases from V and 4 from J, leaving 11 bases between them. CDR3 residues: CASSEPGRAYGYTF. The DNA for the CDR3 is TGTGCCAGCAGTGAACCGGGGAGGGCCTATGGCTACACCTTC.

Concerning this clone: A junction boundary mismatches the germline segment, possibly from a read error. The V gene is TRBV7-8, the J gene TRBJ2-7, with D perhaps matching TRBD2 (5 bases). The CDR3 loop spans 15 amino acids. Germline loops: CDR1 SGHVS, CDR2 FQNEAQ. DNA for the CDR3: TGTGCCAGCCGCTTCCAGCGGAGAAGCTCCTACGAGCAGTACTTC. Amino acid sequence: CASRFQRRSSYEQYF.

The chain couples TRBV7-8 to TRBJ2-1; perhaps TRBD2 as D (6 bases). V lost 8 bases to trimming and J lost 1 base, with 15 bases between them. The CDR3 totals 15 residues. In germline, CDR1 is SGHVS, CDR2 FQNEAQ. CDR3 amino acids: CASGGRTNSYNEQFF. The DNA of the CDR3 is TGTGCCAGCGGGGGGAGGACAAATTCCTACAATGAGCAGTTCTTC. The variable domain in full, completed from reference TRBV7-8 and TRBJ2-1, reads GAGVSQSPRYKVAKRGQDVALRCDPISGHVSLFWYQQALGQGPEFLTYFQNEAQLDKSGLPSDRFFAERPEGSVSTLKIQRTQQEDSAVYLCASGGRTNSYNEQFFGPGTRLTVL.

CDR3 DNA: TGCGCCAGCAGCCCGGTAGGGTCAGGGGGACGGCACGAGCAGTACTTC. Translating gives CASSPVGSGGRHEQYF. This rearrangement joins TRBV5-1 to TRBJ2-7, with TRBD1 matching over 7 bases. Germline CDR1 is SGHRS and CDR2 is YFSETQ. The CDR3 covers 16 residues. V dropped 4 bases and J dropped 5; count of bases not matched to a gene: 15.

V and J are TRBV6-1 and TRBJ2-1; no reliable D call. Germline assignment: CDR1 MNHNS and CDR2 SASEGT. The CDR3 runs 15 residues. V was cut by 4 bases and J by 0 bases, with 10 bases left in between. DNA of the CDR3: TGTGCCAGCAGTGCTTGGCGCAGCTCCTACAATGAGCAGTTCTTC. Amino acids: CASSAWRSSYNEQFF.

V usage is TRBV10-3 and J usage is TRBJ2-1; TRBD2 might be the D (6 bases). The CDR3 covers 14 residues. Trimming took 4 bases from V and 7 from J, leaving 14 bases between them. CDR1 is ENHRY and CDR2 is SYGVKD in the germline V gene. The CDR3 sequence is CAISGLLGGNEQFF. The CDR3 nucleotides read TGTGCCATCAGTGGACTCCTTGGGGGGAATGAGCAGTTCTTC.

This chain joins TRBV9 and TRBJ2-7; D may be TRBD1 (5 bases). CDR3 length: 15 amino acids. CDR1 and CDR2 (germline): SGDLS, YYNGEE. Deletions cut 0 bases from V and 3 bases from J, with 13 bases between. CDR3 protein: CASSVDTGRFYEQYF. The CDR3 DNA follows: TGTGCCAGCAGCGTAGACACAGGAAGATTCTACGAGCAGTACTTC. The entire variable domain, with the rest obtained from reference TRBV9 and TRBJ2-7, is as follows: DSGVTQTPKHLITATGQRVTLRCSPRSGDLSVYWYQQSLDQGLQFLIQYYNGEERAKGNILERFSAQQFPDLHSELNLSSLELGDSALYFCASSVDTGRFYEQYFGPGTRLTVT.

CDR3 nucleotide sequence: TGCAGCATCAGCCTAGTACCCAATGAGCAGTTCTTC. This sequence encodes CSISLVPNEQFF. V is TRBV29-1 and J is TRBJ2-1, with unresolved D. CDR3 length equals 12 residues. Germline-derived CDR1 and CDR2 are SQVTM and ANQGSEA. Trimming took off 8 bases at V and 6 bases at J, with 14 bases between the two ends.

The chain uses TRBV5-4 and TRBJ2-1; 9 nucleotides match TRBD2. The germline V gene encodes CDR1 SGHNT and CDR2 YYREEE (reference sequence). The CDR3 has 12 amino acids. J was trimmed by 10 bases and V by 4 bases; bases with no gene match: 3. This chain's CDR3 is CASSPTSGEQFF. CDR3 DNA sequence: TGTGCCAGCAGCCCGACTAGCGGAGAGCAGTTCTTC.

The rearrangement uses TRBV5-1 and TRBJ2-2; the match to TRBD2 covers 8 bases. The CDR3 consists of 17 residues. The V segment lost 0 bases and the J segment 7 bases; nucleotides outside the gene matches: 11. Germline V gives CDR1 SGHRS, CDR2 YFSETQ. CDR3 amino acids: CASSLDPVTSAGGELFF. The CDR3 DNA reads TGCGCCAGCAGCTTGGATCCGGTGACTAGCGCGGGCGGGGAGCTGTTTTTT.

J is TRBJ1-4 and V is TRBV6-6; D gene ambiguous. With 5 bases removed from V and 0 bases from J, the gap between germline ends came to 10 bases. Germline V CDR1 and CDR2: MNHNY, SVGAGI (reference sequence). The CDR3 is 15 amino acids. The chain's CDR3 is CASSKRAATNEKLFF. The DNA of the CDR3 is TGTGCCAGCAGTAAAAGGGCTGCAACTAATGAAAAACTGTTTTTT.

The rearrangement links TRBV6-1 to TRBJ2-1; 8 nucleotides align to TRBD2. The CDR3 extends over 15 amino acids. V lost 6 bases and J lost 4; bases outside the gene matches: 8. Germline assignment: CDR1 MNHNS and CDR2 SASEGT. Here the CDR3 reads CASSQTSGMYNEQFF. CDR3 sequence (DNA): TGTGCCAGCAGCCAAACTAGCGGCATGTACAATGAGCAGTTCTTC.

V is TRBV6-1 and J is TRBJ2-7; 10 bases are a match to TRBD1. CDR1 and CDR2 (germline): MNHNS, SASEGT. CDR3 length: 14 residues. With 6 bases clipped from V and 2 bases from J, the junction kept 4 bases outside the gene matches. In DNA, the CDR3 is TGTGCCAGCAGCCCCGGACAGGGGGCCTACGAGCAGTACTTC. Its protein is CASSPGQGAYEQYF.

This chain joins TRBV15 and TRBJ2-7; no firm D call. CDR3 length equals 13 residues. Between the trimmed V and J ends, which lost 3 bases and 1 base, there was a span of 7 bases. The germline V gene has CDR1 LNHNV and CDR2 YYDKDF (reference sequence). The CDR3 sequence: CATSRTISYEQYF. The CDR3 DNA is TGTGCCACCAGCAGGACCATATCCTACGAGCAGTACTTC.

The chain uses TRBV28 and TRBJ1-5; D perhaps matches TRBD1 (6 bases). In germline, CDR1 is MDHEN, CDR2 SYDVKM. V was shortened by 2 bases and J by 7 bases, with 15 bases between the two germline ends. CDR3 size: 15 residues. Here the CDR3 reads CASSLSRGRGQPQHF. The DNA for the CDR3 is TGTGCCAGCAGTTTAAGCAGGGGCCGAGGACAGCCCCAGCATTTT.

The chain joins TRBV29-1 to TRBJ2-1; TRBD2 matches at 11 bases. The germline gives CDR1 SQVTM, CDR2 ANQGSEA. The CDR3 has 15 amino acids. V lost 7 bases, J lost 5 bases, and 10 bases stayed unmatched. The CDR3 region is CSASLTSGTHNEQFF. The CDR3 nucleotides are TGCAGCGCGAGCCTGACTAGCGGGACCCACAATGAGCAGTTCTTC.

This chain joins TRBV28 and TRBJ2-1, with a possible D match to TRBD1 (5 bases). This CDR3 contains 15 residues. V lost 7 bases to trimming and J lost 10 bases, with 23 bases between them. Germline CDR1 MDHEN, CDR2 SYDVKM. CDR3 bases: TGTGCCAGCAAGGGCTTCAGGGTTGATTTCGGGGAGCAGTTCTTC. Encoded protein: CASKGFRVDFGEQFF.

The chain recombines TRBV28 with TRBJ1-5; 7 bases fit TRBD1. Losses at the gene ends were 3 bases for V and 6 bases for J; bases not matched to a gene: 11. Germline V gene data show CDR1 as MDHEN and CDR2 as SYDVKM. The CDR3 has 16 residues. The CDR3 DNA reads TGTGCCAGCAGTTTCCCGGCAGGGGGAATGGTTCAGCCCCAGCATTTT. Residues: CASSFPAGGMVQPQHF.

CDR3 sequence (DNA): TGTGCCAGCAGTAGGGGGAAGATGGAACAGCCCCAGCATTTT. It translates to CASSRGKMEQPQHF. The rearrangement links TRBV6-5 to TRBJ1-5; a possible D gene is TRBD1 (6 bases). The CDR3 is made up of 14 amino acids. Per the germline V gene, CDR1 is MNHEY and CDR2 is SVGAGI. The ends were cut back, 5 bases at V and 7 bases at J, with 15 bases in the middle.

The V gene is TRBV2, the J gene TRBJ1-2; perhaps TRBD1 as D (5 bases). CDR3 length: 13 residues. V gave up 4 bases and J gave up 7 bases, with 13 bases separating them. The V gene's germline CDR1 is SNHLY and CDR2 FYNNEI. CDR3 region: CASSVAGPSGYTF. In DNA, the CDR3 is TGTGCCAGCAGTGTGGCAGGGCCGTCTGGCTACACCTTC. The variable domain in full, completed from reference TRBV2 and TRBJ1-2, reads EPEVTQTPSHQVTQMGQEVILRCVPISNHLYFYWYRQILGQKVEFLVSFYNNEISEKSEIFDDQFSVERPDGSNFTLKIRSTKLEDSAMYFCASSVAGPSGYTFGSGTRLTVV.

The V gene is TRBV5-1, the J gene TRBJ2-7; the D gene is possibly TRBD2 (6 bases). Germline V gene data show CDR1 as SGHRS and CDR2 as YFSETQ. V shed 6 bases and J shed 7 bases, with 17 bases lying between them. The CDR3 is made up of 13 amino acids. DNA of the CDR3: TGCGCCAGCAACGGTGGAGGGACGGGGGAGCAGTACTTC. This translates into CASNGGGTGEQYF. Complete variable domain (other parts from reference TRBV5-1 and TRBJ2-7): KAGVTQTPRYLIKTRGQQVTLSCSPISGHRSVSWYQQTPGQGLQFLFEYFSETQRNKGNFPGRFSGRQFSNSRSEMNVSTLELGDSALYLCASNGGGTGEQYFGPGTRLTVT.

The J gene is TRBJ1-2, the V gene TRBV6-4; TRBD1 matches at 9 bases. Germline V gene data show CDR1 as MRHNA and CDR2 as SNTAGT. Trimming at V came to 3 bases and at J to 8 bases, leaving 4 bases not matched to a gene. CDR3 length equals 13 residues. The CDR3 DNA sequence: TGTGCCAGCAGTGATCACAGGGGGCACGGCTACACCTTC. Protein: CASSDHRGHGYTF.

This chain connects TRBV9 to TRBJ1-4; D uncertain. Trimming left V 0 bases short and J 5 bases short, with 11 bases between. The CDR3 sequence is 15 residues long. Germline V lookup: CDR1 SGDLS, CDR2 YYNGEE. The CDR3 sequence is CASSVGAPINEKLFF. The CDR3 region has the DNA TGTGCCAGCAGCGTAGGAGCCCCAATAAATGAAAAACTGTTTTTT.

The V and J genes are TRBV15 and TRBJ2-6; 7 positions match TRBD1. CDR3 length: 18 residues. Losses at the gene ends were 8 bases for V and 1 base for J; bases not matched to a gene: 14. The germline gives CDR1 LNHNV, CDR2 YYDKDF (reference sequence). The DNA of the CDR3 is TGTGCCACCCGAAACCAGAGACAGGGAATTTCTGGGGCCAACGTCCTGACTTTC. It encodes CATRNQRQGISGANVLTF.